This T cell receptor (beta chain) was sequenced in a study of T cells in localized non-small cell lung cancer. Study outcomes and limitations: The appearance of a median roughly 58 of the top 100 tumor clones was seen in adjacent lung. Longer survival (overall) was linked to higher T cell density in blood. Measurement of T cell clonality placed uninvolved adjacent lung highest, above the level in tumor.

Regarding this clone: What it binds is not known.

The repertoire was sequenced with immunoSEQ multiplex PCR; TCRdb's copy has only in-frame clones and lacks some. Of around 79,000 clones in the sample, over 60% were seen once. The sequence was obtained from a man aged 35 to 69 with stage II squamous cell lung carcinoma. The sequencing here drew on PBMCs, taken before any cancer treatment.

The CDR3 sequence: CAIRTGGSDTQYF. DNA of the CDR3: TGTGCCATCAGAACGGGAGGGAGCGATACGCAGTATTTT. The genes are TRBV6-5 and TRBJ2-3; 8 bases map to TRBD2. The CDR3 runs to 13 residues. V shed 10 bases and J 6 bases; nucleotides not matched to a gene: 9. The germline gives CDR1 MNHEY, CDR2 SVGAGI.